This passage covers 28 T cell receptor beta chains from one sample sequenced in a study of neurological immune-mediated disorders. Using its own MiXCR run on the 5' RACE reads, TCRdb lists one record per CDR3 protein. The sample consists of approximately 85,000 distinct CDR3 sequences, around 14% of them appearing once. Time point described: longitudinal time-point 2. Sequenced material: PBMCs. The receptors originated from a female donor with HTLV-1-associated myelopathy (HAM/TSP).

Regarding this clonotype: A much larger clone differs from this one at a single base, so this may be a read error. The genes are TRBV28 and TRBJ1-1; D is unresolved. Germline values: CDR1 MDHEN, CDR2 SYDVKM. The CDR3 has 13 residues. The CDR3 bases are TGTGTCAGCAGTCCTGCATTGTCCACTGAAGCTTTCTTT. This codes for CVSSPALSTEAFF.

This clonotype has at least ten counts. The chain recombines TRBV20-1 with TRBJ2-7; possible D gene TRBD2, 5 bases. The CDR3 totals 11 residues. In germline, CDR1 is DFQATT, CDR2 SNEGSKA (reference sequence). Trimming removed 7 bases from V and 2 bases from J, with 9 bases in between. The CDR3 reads CSVSSAYEQYF. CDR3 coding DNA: TGCAGTGTCAGTAGCGCCTACGAGCAGTACTTC.

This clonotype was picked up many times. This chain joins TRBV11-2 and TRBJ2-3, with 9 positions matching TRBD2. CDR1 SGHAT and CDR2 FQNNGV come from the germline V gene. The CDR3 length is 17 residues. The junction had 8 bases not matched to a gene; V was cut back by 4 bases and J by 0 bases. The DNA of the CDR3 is TGTGCCAGCAGCTCCTTCCAACTAGCGGGTAGCACAGATACGCAGTATTTT. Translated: CASSSFQLAGSTDTQYF.

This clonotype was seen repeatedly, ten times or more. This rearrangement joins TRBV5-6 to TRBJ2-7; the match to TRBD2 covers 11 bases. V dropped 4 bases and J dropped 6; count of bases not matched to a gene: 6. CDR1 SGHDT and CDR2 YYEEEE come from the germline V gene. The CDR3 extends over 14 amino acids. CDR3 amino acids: CASSRTGTSGEQYF. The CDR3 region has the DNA TGTGCCAGCAGCCGCACCGGGACTAGCGGCGAGCAGTACTTC.

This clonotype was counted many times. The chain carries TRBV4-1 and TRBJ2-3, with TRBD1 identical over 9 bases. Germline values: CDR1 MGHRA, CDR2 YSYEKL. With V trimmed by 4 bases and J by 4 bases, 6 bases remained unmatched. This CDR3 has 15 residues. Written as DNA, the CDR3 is TGCGCCAGCAGCCGGACAGGGGCACCCGCAGATACGCAGTATTTT. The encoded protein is CASSRTGAPADTQYF.

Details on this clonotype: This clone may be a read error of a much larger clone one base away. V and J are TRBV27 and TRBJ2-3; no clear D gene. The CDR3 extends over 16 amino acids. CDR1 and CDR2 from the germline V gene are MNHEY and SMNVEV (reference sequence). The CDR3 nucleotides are TGTTCCAGCAGTTGGGTTAGCACAAGAGAAACAGATACGCAGTATTTT. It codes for CSSSWVSTRETDTQYF.

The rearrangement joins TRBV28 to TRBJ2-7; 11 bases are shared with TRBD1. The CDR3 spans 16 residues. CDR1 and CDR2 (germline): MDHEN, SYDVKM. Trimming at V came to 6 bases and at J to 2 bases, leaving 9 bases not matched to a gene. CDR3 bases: TGTGCCAGCAGGGGGGCCGGGACAGGGGGGACCTACGAGCAGTACTTC. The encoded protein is CASRGAGTGGTYEQYF.

CDR3 in amino acids: CASSPDQETQYF. The CDR3 nucleotides read TGTGCCAGCTCACCAGACCAAGAGACCCAGTACTTC. J is TRBJ2-5 and V is TRBV18; D is unclear. CDR3 length: 12 residues. Germline V gene sequence: CDR1 KGHSH, CDR2 LQKENI. V shed 2 bases and J shed 0 bases, with 1 base lying between them.

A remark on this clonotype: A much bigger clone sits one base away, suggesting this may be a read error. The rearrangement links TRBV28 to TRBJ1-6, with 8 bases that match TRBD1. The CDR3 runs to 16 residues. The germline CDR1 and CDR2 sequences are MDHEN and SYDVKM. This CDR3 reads CASSPLETGDNSPRHF. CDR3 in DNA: TGTGCCAGCAGCCCACTTGAGACAGGGGATAATTCACCCCGCCACTTT.

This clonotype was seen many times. CDR3 region: CASSLNQRLMGETQYF. In DNA, the CDR3 is TGCGCCAGCAGCTTGAATCAGCGTCTAATGGGGGAGACCCAGTACTTC. V and J are TRBV5-1 and TRBJ2-5; D call uncertain. Trimming took off 1 base at V and 5 bases at J, with 18 bases between the two ends. The CDR3 has 16 amino acids. The germline CDR1 and CDR2 sequences are SGHRS and YFSETQ.

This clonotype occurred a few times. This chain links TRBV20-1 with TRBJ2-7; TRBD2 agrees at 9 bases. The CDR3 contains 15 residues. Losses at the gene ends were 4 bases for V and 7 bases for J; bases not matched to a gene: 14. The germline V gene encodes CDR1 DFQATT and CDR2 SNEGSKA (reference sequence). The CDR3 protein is CSATPYDAGGREQYF. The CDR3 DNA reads TGCAGTGCTACCCCCTATGACGCGGGGGGGCGGGAGCAGTACTTC.

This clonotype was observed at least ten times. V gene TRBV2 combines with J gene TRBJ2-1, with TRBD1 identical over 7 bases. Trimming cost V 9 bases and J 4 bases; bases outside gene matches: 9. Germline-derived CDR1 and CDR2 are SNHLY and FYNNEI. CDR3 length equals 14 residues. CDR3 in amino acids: CARVSGGSYNEQFF. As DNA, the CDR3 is TGTGCCAGGGTTTCAGGGGGATCTTACAATGAGCAGTTCTTC.

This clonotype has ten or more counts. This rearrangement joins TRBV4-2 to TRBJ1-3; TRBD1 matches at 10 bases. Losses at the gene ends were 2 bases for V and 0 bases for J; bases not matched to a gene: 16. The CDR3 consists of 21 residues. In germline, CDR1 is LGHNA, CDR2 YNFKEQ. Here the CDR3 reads CASSQRSPGQGPSISGNTIYF. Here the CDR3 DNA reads TGTGCCAGCAGCCAAAGGAGTCCGGGACAGGGGCCCTCGATCTCTGGAAACACCATATATTTT.

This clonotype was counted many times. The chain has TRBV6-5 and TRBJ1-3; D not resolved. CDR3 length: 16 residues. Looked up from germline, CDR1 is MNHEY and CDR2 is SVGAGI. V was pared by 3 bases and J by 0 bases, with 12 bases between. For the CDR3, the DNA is TGTGCCAGCAGTTATTCGAATCCCGTCTCTGGAAACACCATATATTTT. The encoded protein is CASSYSNPVSGNTIYF.

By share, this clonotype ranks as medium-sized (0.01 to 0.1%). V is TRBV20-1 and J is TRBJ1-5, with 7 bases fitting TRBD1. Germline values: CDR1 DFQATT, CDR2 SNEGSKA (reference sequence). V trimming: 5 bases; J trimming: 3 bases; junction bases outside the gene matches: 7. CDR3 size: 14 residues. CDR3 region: CSARGDRHNQPQHF. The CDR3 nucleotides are TGCAGTGCTCGGGGGGACAGACACAATCAGCCCCAGCATTTT.

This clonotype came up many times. For the CDR3, the DNA is TGTGCCAGCAGCCAAAACCTGGCAGGGAATCACAATGAGCAGTTCTTC. Protein sequence: CASSQNLAGNHNEQFF. The chain employs TRBV14 and TRBJ2-1, with a weak D call TRBD1 (5 bases). V was clipped by 2 bases and J by 5 bases, with 16 bases between them. CDR3 length: 16 residues. Germline CDR1 is SGHDN and CDR2 is FVKESK. Drawing the rest from reference TRBV14 and TRBJ2-1, the complete variable domain is EAGVTQFPSHSVIEKGQTVTLRCDPISGHDNLYWYRRVMGKEIKFLLHFVKESKQDESGMPNNRFLAERTGGTYSTLKVQPAELEDSGVYFCASSQNLAGNHNEQFFGPGTRLTVL.

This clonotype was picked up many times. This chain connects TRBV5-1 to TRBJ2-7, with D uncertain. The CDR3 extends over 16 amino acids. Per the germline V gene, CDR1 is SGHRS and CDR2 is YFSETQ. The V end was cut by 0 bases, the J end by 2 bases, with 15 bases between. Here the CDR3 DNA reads TGCGCCAGCAGCTTGGGGTTGCCCCCGAGTACCTACGAGCAGTACTTC. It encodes CASSLGLPPSTYEQYF. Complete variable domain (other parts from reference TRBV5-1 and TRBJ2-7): KAGVTQTPRYLIKTRGQQVTLSCSPISGHRSVSWYQQTPGQGLQFLFEYFSETQRNKGNFPGRFSGRQFSNSRSEMNVSTLELGDSALYLCASSLGLPPSTYEQYFGPGTRLTVT.

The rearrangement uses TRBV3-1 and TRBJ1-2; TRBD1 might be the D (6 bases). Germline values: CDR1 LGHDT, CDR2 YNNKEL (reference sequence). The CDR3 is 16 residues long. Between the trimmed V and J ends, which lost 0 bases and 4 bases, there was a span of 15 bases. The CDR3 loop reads CASSQDRVRTVYGYTF. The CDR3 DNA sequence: TGTGCCAGCAGCCAAGATCGGGTTCGGACAGTCTATGGCTACACCTTC. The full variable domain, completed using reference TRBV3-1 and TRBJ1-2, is DTAVSQTPKYLVTQMGNDKSIKCEQNLGHDTMYWYKQDSKKFLKIMFSYNNKELIINETVPNRFSPKSPDKAHLNLHINSLELGDSAVYFCASSQDRVRTVYGYTFGSGTRLTVV.

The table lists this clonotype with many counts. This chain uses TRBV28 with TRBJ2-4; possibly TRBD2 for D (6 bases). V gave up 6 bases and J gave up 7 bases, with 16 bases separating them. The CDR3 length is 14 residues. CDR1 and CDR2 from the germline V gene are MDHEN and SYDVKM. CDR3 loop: CASRAGTPTNIQYF. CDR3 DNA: TGTGCCAGCAGGGCGGGGACTCCAACGAACATTCAGTACTTC.

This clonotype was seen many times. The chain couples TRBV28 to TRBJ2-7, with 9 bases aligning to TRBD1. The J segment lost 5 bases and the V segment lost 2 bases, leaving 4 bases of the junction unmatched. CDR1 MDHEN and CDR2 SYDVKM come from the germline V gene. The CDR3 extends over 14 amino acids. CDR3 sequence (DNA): TGTGCCAGCAGTTTAGACAGGGGGTTTAACGAGCAGTACTTC. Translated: CASSLDRGFNEQYF.

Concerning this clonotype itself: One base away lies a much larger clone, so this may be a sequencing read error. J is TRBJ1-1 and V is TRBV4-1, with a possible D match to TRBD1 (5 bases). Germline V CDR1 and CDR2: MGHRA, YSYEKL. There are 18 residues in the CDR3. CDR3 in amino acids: CASSQGTRAQGLNTEALF. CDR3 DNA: TGCGCCAGCAGCCAAGGGACCAGGGCTCAGGGCTTGAACACTGAAGCTCTCTTT.

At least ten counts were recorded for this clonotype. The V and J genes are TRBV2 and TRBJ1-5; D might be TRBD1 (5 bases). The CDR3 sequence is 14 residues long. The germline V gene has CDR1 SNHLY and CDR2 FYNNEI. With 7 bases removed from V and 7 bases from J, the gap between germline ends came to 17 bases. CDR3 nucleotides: TGTGCCAGCACTAGGGAAGGGGCTGGACAGCCCCAGCATTTT. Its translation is CASTREGAGQPQHF.

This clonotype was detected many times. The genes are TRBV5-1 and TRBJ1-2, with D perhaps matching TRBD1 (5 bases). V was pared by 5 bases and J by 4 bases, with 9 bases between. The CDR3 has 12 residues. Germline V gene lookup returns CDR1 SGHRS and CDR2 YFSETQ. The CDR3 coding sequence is TGCGCCAGCAGACAGGACCTCTATGGCTACACCTTC. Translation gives CASRQDLYGYTF.

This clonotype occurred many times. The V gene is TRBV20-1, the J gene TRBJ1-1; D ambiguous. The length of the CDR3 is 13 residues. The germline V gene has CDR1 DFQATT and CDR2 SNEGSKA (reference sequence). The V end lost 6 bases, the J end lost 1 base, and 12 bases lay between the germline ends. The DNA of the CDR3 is TGCAGTGCCAGACACAAGGGGAACACTGAAGCTTTCTTT. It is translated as CSARHKGNTEAFF.

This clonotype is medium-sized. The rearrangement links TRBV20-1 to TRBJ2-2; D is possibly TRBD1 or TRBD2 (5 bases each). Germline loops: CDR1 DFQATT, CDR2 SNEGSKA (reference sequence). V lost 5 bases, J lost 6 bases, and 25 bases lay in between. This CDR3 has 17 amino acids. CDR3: CSAAALTPGRLAGELFF. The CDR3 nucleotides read TGCAGTGCTGCGGCCCTTACACCGGGACGTTTGGCCGGGGAGCTGTTTTTT.

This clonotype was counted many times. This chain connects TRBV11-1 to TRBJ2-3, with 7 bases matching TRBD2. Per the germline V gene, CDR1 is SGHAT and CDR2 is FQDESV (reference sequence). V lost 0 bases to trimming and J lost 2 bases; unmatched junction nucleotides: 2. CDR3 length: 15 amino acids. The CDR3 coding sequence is TGTGCCAGCAGCTTAGCGGGGGGGGACACAGATACGCAGTATTTT. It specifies CASSLAGGDTDTQYF.

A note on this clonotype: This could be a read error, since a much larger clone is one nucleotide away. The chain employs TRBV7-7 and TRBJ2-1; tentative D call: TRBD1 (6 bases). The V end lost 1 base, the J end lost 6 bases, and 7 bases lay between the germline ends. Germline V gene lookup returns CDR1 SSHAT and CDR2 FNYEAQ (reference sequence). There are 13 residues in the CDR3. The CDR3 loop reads CASSLGTANEQFF. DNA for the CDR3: TGTGCCAGCAGCTTAGGGACAGCCAATGAGCAGTTCTTC. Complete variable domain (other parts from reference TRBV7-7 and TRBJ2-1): GAGVSQSPRYKVTKRGQDVTLRCDPISSHATLYWYQQALGQGPEFLTYFNYEAQPDKSGLPSDRFSAERPEGSISTLTIQRTEQRDSAMYRCASSLGTANEQFFGPGTRLTVL.

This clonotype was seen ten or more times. The CDR3 DNA reads as TGTGCCAGCAGTTTCCGCAGATACTACAATGAGCAGTTCTTC. This translates into CASSFRRYYNEQFF. V usage is TRBV27 and J usage is TRBJ2-1; D is uncertain. V dropped 3 bases and J dropped 3 bases, with 9 bases sitting between them. CDR3 size: 14 residues. The germline gives CDR1 MNHEY, CDR2 SMNVEV (reference sequence).